The source of this T cell receptor beta chain is a study of cytomegalovirus exposure and HLA in healthy donors (dated by TCRdb to about 2017). The study in broad terms: In an earlier analysis of under 750 of the donors, 276 Gb of sequence data and 90 million to 130 million unique TCR beta sequences from roughly 180 million T cells were reported. An early release that covered 500 to 800 HLA-typed donors contained around 300 gigabases of sequencing data and 85 million to 100 million unique TCR sequences. The genetic ancestry cluster associated with self-reported Caucasian donors included 81% of the 300 to 450 genotyped donors. The study was designed to test whether signatures of past pathogen exposure could be identified by cataloging public T cell receptors. The T cell repertoires of about 700 subjects were profiled by immunosequencing and related to cytomegalovirus serostatus. Besides the first cohort of about 730 subjects, a separate validation cohort made up of over 95 different subjects was used. The study combined high-throughput TCR immunosequencing, statistical association of individual TCRs with disease status, and machine learning to predict cytomegalovirus infection status. A later analysis re-examined previously published TCR beta repertoires from hundreds of donors and added high-resolution HLA genotyping to investigate patterns of TCR occurrence. In the later analysis, no new phenotypic data were used to find candidate immune exposures; instead, reliance was placed on TCR beta sequences and their occurrence across donors. In an earlier analysis of 587 of the donors, high-throughput TCR beta sequencing was used to judge whether each TCR beta V gene segment behaved as functional or pseudogenic. Alongside the repertoire data, information on donor age, sex, ethnicity and CMV serostatus was compiled. A later genetic analysis took genome-wide SNP genotypes for about 55% of the 666 donors and used that subset as a discovery cohort. Every repertoire in the discovery cohort had been generated on one and the same sequencing platform. HLA typing included class I and class II loci at four-digit resolution. The number of donors typed differed by locus, with roughly 620-640 for A, B, C, DRB1 and DQB1, roughly 550 for DQA1, over 600 for DPA1, and some 440 for DPB1. A handful of DR-DQ haplotypes were handled as single units for association and clustering because linkage in the cohort was strong. Among 398 genotyped donors of the cohort, an average of about 240,000 unique TCR beta nucleotide sequences were sequenced per donor, roughly 18% of them non-productive.

The library was generated by the immunoSEQ multiplex PCR assay. For the multiplex PCR, a mixture combining 60 forward primers for TCR Vbeta segments and 13 reverse primers for TCR Jbeta segments was used. Amplification of the CDR3 region of rearranged TCR beta genes was performed with a multiplex PCR assay on genomic DNA. The amplified TCR beta libraries were sequenced on the Illumina HiSeq System as 87-base-pair reads. The original pipeline was this. A later analysis tallied about 77 million unique TCR beta chains across the approximately 670 repertoires, and approximately 12 million of those chains were shared by two or more donors. Raw reads were error-corrected and collapsed into unique sequences by a nearest-neighbor algorithm in which closely related sequences were merged to remove PCR and sequencing errors. V, D and J gene segments were assigned by aligning CDR3 sequences to IMGT reference sequences. For a sequence to be retained, a match of at least six nucleotides was required to both a V gene segment and a J gene segment. Rearrangements were classified as productive when the CDR3 lacked stop codons and remained in frame with V and J, and all other rearrangements were classified as non-productive. CDR3 was defined by IMGT convention, running from the second conserved V-encoded cysteine to the conserved J-encoded phenylalanine. The earlier analysis of about 590 of the donors excluded sequences that lacked an unambiguous match to a single V gene segment. An earlier analysis of 587 of the donors classified V segments as functional when productive rearrangements were above 56.7% and as segregating when the standard deviation between donors was above 5%. A statistical classification framework was built for diagnosing cytomegalovirus status from the catalog of TCR beta chain sequences. V and J gene assignment, in a later analysis, came from comparing TCR nucleotide sequences with IMGT/GENE-DB human TR gene sequences. Using the TCRdist pipeline, a later analysis assigned CDR3 sequences along with most-parsimonious VDJ recombination scenarios. A later analysis defined each TCR beta chain by its CDR3 amino acid sequence plus V-gene family, and excluded reads lacking a unique V-gene family. A later analysis removed 550 to 650 highly shared, low-generation-probability nucleotide sequences to deal with suspected cross-contamination and a sequencing artifact. For each public chain, a later analysis derived a clonal expansion index from normalized ranks of inferred template counts within each repertoire. A later analysis computed generation probabilities with a VDJ recombination model fitted to out-of-frame rearrangements, and checked the results against IGoR. Hypergeometric tests were used in a later analysis to score TCR-TCR, TCR-HLA and TCR-CMV co-occurrence, with a repertoire-size bias correction applied to the TCR pairs. A later analysis estimated false discovery rates by permuting HLA or CMV assignments 20 times. In a later analysis, co-occurring TCRs were grouped with DBSCAN, and TCRdist sequence similarity was added when clustering was performed within HLA-allele-positive subsets. Repertoires with fewer than 30,000 or more than 120,000 public chains, plus five repertoires with anomalous nucleotide sharing, were excluded from co-occurrence clustering. TCRdb provides this immuneACCESS table in a form limited to in-frame rearrangements. Some clones are lacking; in checked studies, under half of them reflect an unresolved V gene, and why the rest are absent is not known. V and J calls and clone size are copied from that table; D and trimming were computed from the DNA. The table for this sample lists some 150,000 clones; 75% to 80% of them were counted only once. The biggest ten clones account for about 1.7% of the sample.

The junction shows trimming of 0 bases on V and 8 bases on J, plus 10 bases between the germline ends. CDR1 is given as KGHSH and CDR2 as LQKENI, both from the germline V gene. The CDR3 goes from the cysteine to the phenylalanine over 13 residues. Of the read, only the CDR3 DNA is kept; its 39 bases are in frame from base 1. What the study reported, not specific to this receptor: A total of around 150 TCR beta chains were listed by the study as associated with cytomegalovirus. A group of highly shared sequence variants was considered likely to be a technical artifact of the sequencing pipeline. A further reported finding was that TCR beta sequences accurately predicted the HLA-A and HLA-B alleles for most subjects in the first cohort. Most TCR sequences were seen in very few donors, while some public TCRs were found in many individuals. In a later analysis, the rate of TCR association differed among HLA loci, with DRB1 alleles having the most associated TCRs and HLA-C alleles having the fewest. A later analysis reported that several top co-occurrence clusters appeared linked to parvovirus B19, influenza, CMV and Epstein-Barr virus. Three of the identified cytomegalovirus-associated TCR beta chains were confirmed in vitro to be specific for cytomegalovirus antigens. The authors suggested that the approach could potentially be extended to other disease states and immunological phenotypes. In a later genetic analysis, a missense DCLRE1C variant was associated with V-gene and J-gene trimming of TCR beta chains, and the association was replicated in an independent cohort. Linkage disequilibrium might explain the correlated functional status among segregating V segments, but an unknown experimental factor could not be excluded. The presence/absence analyses assumed that sequencing depth was roughly uniform across donors, and that assumption may not be true. Cytomegalovirus status was reported to be diagnosed by the classifier with high specificity and sensitivity in both the original and validation cohorts. The only immune exposure information available for the cohort was CMV serostatus. Some IMGT-functional V segments, including TRBV6-2 and TRBV6-3, could not be distinguished by the 87-base-pair reads and were therefore excluded. In this cohort, only TCR beta chains were sequenced, and detectable features were limited by the absence of alpha or paired-chain data. An earlier analysis of 587 of the donors showed that most TCR beta V segments appeared in productive rearrangements either about 87% or about 30% of the time, which broadly matched IMGT annotations. HLA typing was unavailable for some donors at each locus, so association tests used only the typed subset. Most CMV-associated TCR beta chains appeared to be HLA-restricted in a later analysis, and the HLA associations seemed to be driven largely by CMV exposure. Around 16 rarely observed V segments, including chromosome 9 orphons, were excluded from the earlier analysis of several hundred of the donors because counts were too low. A later analysis found that HLA-associated TCR beta chains were more clonally expanded and had lower generation probabilities than equally common non-associated chains. When HLA alleles, especially DR and DQ, strongly co-occurred, attributing TCR associations to individual alleles was difficult. In a later genetic analysis, fewer N-insertions in productive TCRs were reported among donors in an Asian-associated ancestry cluster than the roughly 710-donor mean. A later analysis associated 16,951 TCR beta sequences with specific HLA alleles at a false discovery rate of 0.05.

Points on this clone: Its antigen has not been determined. No base qualities exist here, and no much larger clone lies one base off it.

The cohort comprised hundreds of healthy bone marrow donors. At the time of sampling, every cohort member was nominally healthy, though immune exposures that went unrecorded were likely present. The donor tested CMV seronegative, placing the donor among the 350 to 400 seronegative members of the cohort. A peripheral blood sample was provided by each donor, and peripheral blood mononuclear cells were used for TCR beta sequencing. The Qiagen DNeasy Blood Extraction Kit was used to extract genomic DNA from the blood cell samples. Sequences were obtained from PBMCs. Recombination connected TRBV18 to TRBJ1-2, with the D gene call left open. The source of this sequence is a female donor in good health and CMV-seronegative. The nucleotide sequence reads as follows: TGTGCCAGCTCACCACCGCAAGGGAGCGGCTACACCTTC. It is translated as CASSPPQGSGYTF.